These 29 T cell receptor beta chains share one sample of origin, sequenced in a study of blood T cell repertoires in COVID-19. Sequencing was performed with immunoSEQ multiplex PCR; in TCRdb, only in-frame clones are kept and a portion is missing. Of under 170,000 clones detected, about four fifths appear once; the ten largest clones hold 2.2%. The sequenced material came from peripheral blood. The receptors were sampled from a man between 65 and 85 years old with acute or convalescent COVID-19.

The V and J genes are TRBV5-6 and TRBJ2-3, with 11 nucleotides matching TRBD2. Germline V gene sequence: CDR1 SGHDT, CDR2 YYEEEE. Trimming removed 4 bases from V and 1 base from J; junction bases left unmatched: 5. CDR3 size: 16 residues. CDR3 DNA sequence: TGTGCCAGCAGCACTCCGGGACTAGCGGGCACAGATACGCAGTATTTT. Its protein is CASSTPGLAGTDTQYF.

This chain joins TRBV6-4 and TRBJ2-1; D perhaps matches TRBD1 (6 bases). The CDR3 is made up of 15 amino acids. Germline V gene sequence: CDR1 MRHNA, CDR2 SNTAGT. Trimming removed 3 bases from V and 6 bases from J, with 15 bases in between. CDR3 sequence (DNA): TGTGCCAGCAGTGAAGACGCAGGGGTAGGCAATGAGCAGTTCTTC. Its translation is CASSEDAGVGNEQFF.

The chain links TRBV5-4 to TRBJ2-2; 9 bases map to TRBD1. CDR1 and CDR2 from the germline V gene are SGHNT and YYREEE (reference sequence). The V and J ends lost 4 bases and 3 bases, in that order; junction bases with no gene match: 7. The CDR3 runs to 16 residues. The CDR3 DNA is TGTGCCAGCAGCCCAGCGGGACAGGGTTACACCGGGGAGCTGTTTTTT. It is translated as CASSPAGQGYTGELFF.

The rearrangement uses TRBV7-3 and TRBJ1-2; D gene ambiguous. The CDR3 extends over 13 amino acids. Germline values: CDR1 SGHTA, CDR2 FQGTGA. Trimming took off 1 base at V and 4 bases at J, with 7 bases between the two ends. CDR3 nucleotide sequence: TGTGCCAGCAGCTTAAATCTGTTCTATGGCTACACCTTC. Translating gives CASSLNLFYGYTF.

V is TRBV11-1 and J is TRBJ2-1; weak D call: TRBD1 (5 bases). CDR3 length equals 16 residues. Germline V gene data show CDR1 as SGHAT and CDR2 as FQDESV (reference sequence). Between the trimmed V and J ends, which lost 6 bases and 3 bases, there was a span of 18 bases. The CDR3 sequence: CASRTEGGALYNEQFF. CDR3 sequence (DNA): TGTGCCAGCAGGACCGAAGGTGGGGCCCTCTACAATGAGCAGTTCTTC. The variable domain in full, completed from reference TRBV11-1 and TRBJ2-1, reads EAEVAQSPRYKITEKSQAVAFWCDPISGHATLYWYRQILGQGPELLVQFQDESVVDDSQLPKDRFSAERLKGVDSTLKIQPAELGDSAMYLCASRTEGGALYNEQFFGPGTRLTVL.

The genes are TRBV6-5 and TRBJ1-4; TRBD1 agrees at 8 bases. This CDR3 is 16 amino acids long. With 4 bases clipped from V and 7 bases from J, the junction kept 11 bases outside the gene matches. CDR1 and CDR2 (germline): MNHEY, SVGAGI. CDR3 residues: CASSSGQGGPGEKLFF. CDR3 nucleotides: TGTGCCAGCAGTTCCGGACAGGGCGGGCCTGGTGAAAAACTGTTTTTT.

J is TRBJ2-2 and V is TRBV9, with TRBD2 as a possible D gene (6 bases). Germline CDR1 and CDR2: SGDLS and YYNGEE. This CDR3 is built from 16 residues. The V end lost 7 bases, the J end lost 0 bases, and 16 bases lay between the germline ends. In DNA, the CDR3 is TGTGCCAGCGCGGGGCTAGCTGCGACGAACACCGGGGAGCTGTTTTTT. This translates into CASAGLAATNTGELFF.

The rearrangement joins TRBV20-1 to TRBJ2-1; 7 nucleotides agree with TRBD2. Germline V lookup: CDR1 DFQATT, CDR2 SNEGSKA (reference sequence). The CDR3 consists of 13 residues. The V and J ends lost 3 bases and 7 bases, in that order; junction bases with no gene match: 6. CDR3 in amino acids: CSASNPGRNEQFF. Written as DNA, the CDR3 is TGCAGTGCTAGTAACCCCGGGAGGAATGAGCAGTTCTTC.

The J gene is TRBJ1-5, the V gene TRBV19; D is uncertain. CDR3 length equals 14 residues. CDR1 and CDR2 from the germline V gene are LNHDA and SQIVND (reference sequence). Trimming removed 7 bases at V and 9 bases at J, with 19 bases between. CDR3 DNA sequence: TGTGCCAGTACGATCGGTTCAGCGAGTTTGCCCCAGCATTTT. Translation: CASTIGSASLPQHF.

As to this clone: The final CDR3 position lacks the conserved phenylalanine or tryptophan, pointing to a likely read error. The DNA is omitted, as the CDR3 cannot be located on it reliably, and the CDR3 follows TCRdb's listing. The V gene is TRBV5-6, the J gene TRBJ2-7; the D call of TRBD1 is as the table states it, not checked on the DNA. Germline V gives CDR1 SGHDT, CDR2 YYEEEE. The CDR3 contains 12 residues when both ends are counted. CDR3 region: CASSFKAAGQGL.

The chain has TRBV28 and TRBJ2-7; TRBD2 agrees at 12 bases. CDR3 length: 14 amino acids. CDR1 is MDHEN and CDR2 is SYDVKM in the germline V gene. J gave up 2 bases and V 7 bases, and 3 bases lay outside the gene matches. The CDR3 bases are TGTGCCAGCAACCGACTAGCGGGAGCCTACGAGCAGTACTTC. It encodes CASNRLAGAYEQYF.

In its sample, this clone was seen once. Here the CDR3 DNA reads TGTGCCACCTCTACAGGGGAATATCAGCCCCAGCATTTT. This codes for CATSTGEYQPQHF. The chain recombines TRBV24-1 with TRBJ1-5; 7 nucleotides match TRBD1. Unmatched junction bases numbered 6, after V lost 9 bases and J lost 5 bases. The CDR3 is 13 residues long. Per the germline V gene, CDR1 is KGHDR and CDR2 is SFDVKD.

The chain joins TRBV18 to TRBJ2-6; D not certain. Deletions cut 3 bases from V and 4 bases from J, with 7 bases between. The CDR3 extends over 14 amino acids. Germline V gene lookup returns CDR1 KGHSH and CDR2 LQKENI. CDR3 protein: CASSPNQGANVLTF. CDR3 sequence (DNA): TGTGCCAGCTCACCTAATCAGGGGGCCAACGTCCTGACTTTC.

The table lists this clone with a few counts. V usage is TRBV27 and J usage is TRBJ2-7; maybe TRBD1 (6 bases). V shed 5 bases and J shed 6 bases, with 11 bases lying between them. The CDR3 totals 12 residues. Germline CDR1 MNHEY, CDR2 SMNVEV (reference sequence). CDR3 region: CASSVQGAEQYF. The DNA for the CDR3 is TGTGCCAGCAGTGTACAGGGCGCCGAGCAGTACTTC.

The V and J genes are TRBV28 and TRBJ1-5; TRBD1 is a possible D gene (6 bases). Trimming cost V 4 bases and J 4 bases, with 17 bases left between them. CDR1 MDHEN and CDR2 SYDVKM come from the germline V gene. The CDR3 length is 16 residues. This CDR3 reads CASSSWSRGGNQPQHF. In DNA form, the CDR3 reads TGTGCCAGCAGTTCTTGGTCTAGGGGGGGTAATCAGCCCCAGCATTTT.

The rearrangement links TRBV5-5 to TRBJ2-3, with 8 bases lining up with TRBD2. V lost 4 bases, J lost 2 bases, and 6 bases stayed unmatched. The CDR3 is made up of 15 amino acids. Looked up from germline, CDR1 is SGHKS and CDR2 is YYEKEE (reference sequence). The CDR3 DNA sequence: TGTGCCAGCAGCCTGATAGCGGGGAACACAGATACGCAGTATTTT. As protein: CASSLIAGNTDTQYF.

This clone came up once. The rearrangement joins TRBV20-1 to TRBJ2-1, with a possible D match to TRBD1 (5 bases). CDR1 and CDR2 (germline): DFQATT, SNEGSKA (reference sequence). The CDR3 is 14 residues long. Between the trimmed V and J ends, which lost 3 bases and 3 bases, there was a span of 12 bases. The CDR3 is CSASRGLGYNEQFF. CDR3 bases: TGCAGTGCTAGTAGGGGCTTAGGCTACAATGAGCAGTTCTTC.

The chain joins TRBV6-2 or TRBV6-3 to TRBJ1-5; 10 bases match TRBD1. Trimming removed 5 bases from V and 6 bases from J; junction bases left unmatched: 4. CDR1 is MNHEY and CDR2 is SVGEGT in the germline V gene. The CDR3 length is 14 residues. CDR3 nucleotide sequence: TGTGCCAGCAGTCTCGGGACAGGGGTTCAGCCCCAGCATTTT. Its translation is CASSLGTGVQPQHF.

This chain connects TRBV19 to TRBJ1-4; 9 positions match TRBD1. Germline V lookup: CDR1 LNHDA, CDR2 SQIVND (reference sequence). V lost 8 bases, J lost 8 bases, and 9 bases stayed unmatched. There are 14 residues in the CDR3. The CDR3 DNA is TGTGCCAGTGCTCCGGGACAGGGCCGGGAAAAACTGTTTTTT. Its translation is CASAPGQGREKLFF.

This chain uses TRBV6-1 with TRBJ2-5; maybe TRBD1 (6 bases). In germline, CDR1 is MNHNS, CDR2 SASEGT. The CDR3 runs to 13 residues. Deletions cut 2 bases from V and 4 bases from J, with 8 bases between. CDR3 sequence reads: CASSEPGAETQYF. For the CDR3, the DNA is TGTGCCAGCAGTGAACCAGGGGCAGAGACCCAGTACTTC.

This clone was seen just once. J is TRBJ1-2 and V is TRBV3-1 (or the pseudogene TRBV3-2), with 11 positions matching TRBD1. The junction had 4 bases not matched to a gene; V was cut back by 4 bases and J by 0 bases. CDR1 and CDR2 from the germline V gene are LGHDT and YNNKEL (reference sequence). This CDR3 spans 16 amino acids. The CDR3 loop is CASSLAGQGANYGYTF. The CDR3 nucleotides are TGTGCCAGCAGCCTCGCGGGACAGGGGGCTAACTATGGCTACACCTTC.

Only one count was recorded for this clone. V gene TRBV5-6 combines with J gene TRBJ2-3; 13 nucleotides agree with TRBD2. Germline V gene lookup returns CDR1 SGHDT and CDR2 YYEEEE. Germline trimming cut 4 bases from V and 7 bases from J; bases unmatched to any gene: 6. There are 15 residues in the CDR3. In nucleotides, the CDR3 is TGTGCCAGCAGCCCGGGACTAGCGGGGCGATATACGCAGTATTTT. Residues: CASSPGLAGRYTQYF.

A few counts support this clone. The chain couples TRBV13 to TRBJ1-2; 8 bases are shared with TRBD1. This CDR3 has 13 residues. Germline V gives CDR1 PRHDT, CDR2 FYEKMQ (reference sequence). Losses at the gene ends were 8 bases for V and 6 bases for J; bases not matched to a gene: 8. The CDR3 region is CASSGQGAHGYTF. The CDR3, as DNA: TGTGCCAGCTCCGGACAGGGTGCCCATGGCTACACCTTC.

CDR3 sequence (DNA): TGTGCCACCAGTGACCGAGGGACTAGTGATACGCAGTATTTT. Its protein product is CATSDRGTSDTQYF. The chain recombines TRBV24-1 with TRBJ2-3; TRBD2 aligns across 8 bases. Germline CDR1 reads KGHDR; CDR2 reads SFDVKD. Germline trimming cut 4 bases from V and 6 bases from J; bases unmatched to any gene: 5. This CDR3 spans 14 amino acids.

The chain is built from TRBV12-3 or TRBV12-4 and TRBJ2-7; tentatively, D is TRBD1 (6 bases). This CDR3 contains 12 residues. The V gene lost 5 bases and the J gene lost 5 bases, with 10 bases spanning the gap. CDR3 coding DNA: TGTGCCAGCAGTAAGGGGACACACGAGCAGTACTTC. Amino acids: CASSKGTHEQYF.

The V and J genes are TRBV11-2 and TRBJ1-1; D is unresolved. The CDR3 sequence is 16 residues long. Trimming removed 2 bases at V and 3 bases at J, with 16 bases between. CDR1 SGHAT and CDR2 FQNNGV come from the germline V gene. For the CDR3, the DNA is TGTGCCAGCAGCTTAAGGGAAACTGCGGGATACACTGAAGCTTTCTTT. It yields the protein CASSLRETAGYTEAFF.

This clone was seen just once. The rearrangement uses TRBV28 and TRBJ2-5; weak D call: TRBD2 (5 bases). Germline CDR1 reads MDHEN; CDR2 reads SYDVKM. This CDR3 region has 14 residues. V was cut by 8 bases and J by 1 base, with 14 bases left in between. The CDR3 spells CASFSAGIQETQYF. The CDR3 DNA reads TGTGCCAGCTTTAGCGCCGGCATCCAAGAGACCCAGTACTTC.

This chain joins TRBV28 and TRBJ2-1; 9 bases match TRBD2. Looked up from germline, CDR1 is MDHEN and CDR2 is SYDVKM. Trimming at V came to 7 bases and at J to 9 bases, leaving 16 bases not matched to a gene. This CDR3 has 16 residues. This chain's CDR3 is CASNGGPSGKRSEQFF. In nucleotides, the CDR3 is TGTGCCAGCAATGGGGGGCCTAGCGGGAAGCGCAGTGAGCAGTTCTTC.

The rearrangement links TRBV6-1 to TRBJ2-3, with 10 bases matching TRBD1. Germline-derived CDR1 and CDR2 are MNHNS and SASEGT. This CDR3 has 17 residues. V lost 4 bases and J lost 3; bases outside the gene matches: 10. CDR3 DNA: TGTGCCAGCAGTGCTCAGACAGGGGGCCAAATAACAGATACGCAGTATTTT. This codes for CASSAQTGGQITDTQYF.